A selection of T cell receptor beta chains follows, all from one sample in a study of regulatory T cells. TCRdb's copy holds only in-frame clones and misses some; the assay was immunoSEQ multiplex PCR. The repertoire holds about 9,500 clones, with over 70% as singletons. The sample consisted of CD8+ T cells sorted from blood. Every receptor here comes from a young adult with CD3G deficiency. Both conserved end residues are part of each CDR3. The D gene is left open where the match is weak. Clone size is stated in some rows and not others, as once, few, many or a class when expanded.

CDR3 | DNA | V | size | J | D
CASSDEGSEQYF | TGTGCCAGCAGTGACGAGGGAAGCGAGCAGTACTTC | TRBV25-1 | once | TRBJ2-7 | .
CASSQDHAGGAICEQYF | TGCGCCAGCAGCCAAGATCATGCGGGGGGGGCAATCTGCGAGCAGTACTTC | TRBV4-3 | . | TRBJ2-7 | TRBD2
CASRGGTRYEQYF | TGTGCCAGCAGGGGGGGGACGCGATACGAGCAGTACTTC | TRBV6-1 | . | TRBJ2-7 | TRBD2
CASSFNWQPLAKNIQYF | TGTGCCAGCAGTTTCAACTGGCAACCTCTAGCCAAAAACATTCAGTACTTC | TRBV11-3 | . | TRBJ2-4 | .
CASTPGGRDTQYF | TGTGCCAGCACCCCAGGGGGCAGAGATACGCAGTATTTT | TRBV28 | . | TRBJ2-3 | TRBD1
CASSPTGNTEAFF | TGTGCCAGCAGCCCTACAGGGAACACTGAAGCTTTCTTT | TRBV28 | . | TRBJ1-1 | .
CASSLGGTYEQYF | TGTGCCAGCAGCCTGGGGGGGACCTACGAGCAGTACTTC | TRBV7-6 | once | TRBJ2-7 | TRBD2
CASRRVYTNTEAFF | TGTGCCAGCAGGAGGGTATACACGAACACTGAAGCTTTCTTT | TRBV6-1 | . | TRBJ1-1 | .
CASSLGFSAPRQYF | TGTGCCAGCAGCTTGGGTTTTAGTGCCCCAAGGCAGTACTTC | TRBV11-2 | . | TRBJ2-7 | .
CASSTPPLRQGQGEQYF | TGTGCCAGCAGTACCCCTCCCCTTAGACAGGGCCAAGGGGAGCAGTACTTC | TRBV28 | few | TRBJ2-7 | TRBD1